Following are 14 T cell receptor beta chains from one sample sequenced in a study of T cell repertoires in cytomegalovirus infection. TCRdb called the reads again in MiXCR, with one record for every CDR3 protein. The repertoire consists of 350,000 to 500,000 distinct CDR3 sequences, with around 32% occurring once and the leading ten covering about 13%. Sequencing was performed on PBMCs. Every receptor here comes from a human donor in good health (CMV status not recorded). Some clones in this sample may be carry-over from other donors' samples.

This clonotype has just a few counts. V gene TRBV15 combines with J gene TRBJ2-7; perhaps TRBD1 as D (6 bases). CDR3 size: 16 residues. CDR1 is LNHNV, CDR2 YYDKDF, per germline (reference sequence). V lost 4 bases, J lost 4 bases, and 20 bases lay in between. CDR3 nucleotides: TGTGCCACCAGCACCCGGGACATATCTTTTGGTTACGAGCAGTACTTC. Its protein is CATSTRDISFGYEQYF.

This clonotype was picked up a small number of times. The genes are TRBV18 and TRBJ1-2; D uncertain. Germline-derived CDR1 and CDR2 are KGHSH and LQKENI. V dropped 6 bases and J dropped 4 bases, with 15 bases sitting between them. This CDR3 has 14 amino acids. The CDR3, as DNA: TGTGCCAGCTCTCCGGGCAAGGGCGGCTATGGCTACACCTTC. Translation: CASSPGKGGYGYTF.

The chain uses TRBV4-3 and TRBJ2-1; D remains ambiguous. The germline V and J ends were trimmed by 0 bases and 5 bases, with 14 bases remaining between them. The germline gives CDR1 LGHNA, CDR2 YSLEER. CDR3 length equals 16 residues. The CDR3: CASSQDWQLINNEQFF. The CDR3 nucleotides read TGCGCCAGCAGCCAAGATTGGCAGCTCATAAACAATGAGCAGTTCTTC.

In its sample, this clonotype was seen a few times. CDR3 sequence: CATSDSRGLNYGYTF. In DNA, the CDR3 is TGTGCCACCAGTGATTCCAGGGGGCTGAACTATGGCTACACCTTC. This chain links TRBV24-1 with TRBJ1-2; TRBD1 matches at 8 bases. CDR1 KGHDR and CDR2 SFDVKD come from the germline V gene. V was clipped by 2 bases and J by 2 bases; unmatched bases: 3. The CDR3 is made up of 15 amino acids.

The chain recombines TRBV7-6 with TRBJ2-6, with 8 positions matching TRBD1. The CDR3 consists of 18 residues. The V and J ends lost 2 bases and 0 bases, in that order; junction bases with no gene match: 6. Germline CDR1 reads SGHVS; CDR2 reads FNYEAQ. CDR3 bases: TGTGCCAGCAGCTTAACAGGGGGAAGGAGCTCTGGGGCCAACGTCCTGACTTTC. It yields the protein CASSLTGGRSSGANVLTF.

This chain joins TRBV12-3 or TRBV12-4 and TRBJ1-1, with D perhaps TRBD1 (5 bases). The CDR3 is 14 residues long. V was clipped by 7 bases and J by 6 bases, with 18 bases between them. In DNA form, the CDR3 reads TGTGCCAGCACCTTTTCGGCAGGGTTAGCTGAAGCTTTCTTT. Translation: CASTFSAGLAEAFF.

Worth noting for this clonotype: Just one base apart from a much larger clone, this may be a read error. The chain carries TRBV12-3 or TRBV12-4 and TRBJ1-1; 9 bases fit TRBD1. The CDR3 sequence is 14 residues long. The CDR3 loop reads CACSPGQGSTEAFF. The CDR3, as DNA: TGTGCCTGCAGTCCCGGACAGGGGAGCACTGAAGCTTTCTTT.

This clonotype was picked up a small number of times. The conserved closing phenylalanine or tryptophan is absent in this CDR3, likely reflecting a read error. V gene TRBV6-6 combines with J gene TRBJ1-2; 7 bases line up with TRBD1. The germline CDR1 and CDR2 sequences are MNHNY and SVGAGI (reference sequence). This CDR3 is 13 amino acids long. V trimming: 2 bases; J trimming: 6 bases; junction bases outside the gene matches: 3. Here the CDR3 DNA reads TGTGCCAGCAGTTACCAGGACAGGAATGGCTACACCTTA. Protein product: CASSYQDRNGYTL.

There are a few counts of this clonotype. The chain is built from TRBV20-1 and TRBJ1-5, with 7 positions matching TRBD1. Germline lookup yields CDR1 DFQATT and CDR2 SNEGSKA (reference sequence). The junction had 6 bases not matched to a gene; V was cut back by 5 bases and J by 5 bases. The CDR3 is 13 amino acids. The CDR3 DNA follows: TGCAGTGCTCAGACAGGGAGGGATCAGCCCCAGCATTTT. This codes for CSAQTGRDQPQHF.

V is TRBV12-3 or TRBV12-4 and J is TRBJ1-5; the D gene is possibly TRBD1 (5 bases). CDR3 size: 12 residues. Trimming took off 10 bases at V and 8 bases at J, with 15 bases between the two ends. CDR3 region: CATRGNNEPQHF. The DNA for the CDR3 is TGTGCCACCCGGGGCAATAACGAGCCCCAGCATTTT.

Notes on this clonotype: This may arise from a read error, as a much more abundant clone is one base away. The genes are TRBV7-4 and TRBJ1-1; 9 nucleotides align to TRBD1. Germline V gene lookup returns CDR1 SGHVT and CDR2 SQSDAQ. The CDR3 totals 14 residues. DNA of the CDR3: TGTGCCAGCAGAGCCAGACAGGGGGGCACTGGAGCTTTCTTT. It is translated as CASRARQGGTGAFF.

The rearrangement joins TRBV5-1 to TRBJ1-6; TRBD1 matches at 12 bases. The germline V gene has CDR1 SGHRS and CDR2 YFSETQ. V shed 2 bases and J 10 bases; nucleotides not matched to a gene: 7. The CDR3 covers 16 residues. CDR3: CASSFGTGGNLSPLHF. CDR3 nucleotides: TGCGCCAGCAGCTTCGGGACAGGGGGCAATTTATCACCCCTCCACTTT.

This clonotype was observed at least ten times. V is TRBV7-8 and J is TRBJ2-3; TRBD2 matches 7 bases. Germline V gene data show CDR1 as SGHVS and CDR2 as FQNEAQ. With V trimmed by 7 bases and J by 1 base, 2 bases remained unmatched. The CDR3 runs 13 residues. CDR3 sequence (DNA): TGTGCCAGCAAGGCGGGAGGCACAGATACGCAGTATTTT. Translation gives CASKAGGTDTQYF.

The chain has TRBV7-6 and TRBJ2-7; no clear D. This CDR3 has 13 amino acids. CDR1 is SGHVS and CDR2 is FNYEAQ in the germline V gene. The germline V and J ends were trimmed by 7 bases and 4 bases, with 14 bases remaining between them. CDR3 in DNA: TGTGCCAGCATCCCCTCCGAGGTTTACGAGCAGTACTTC. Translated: CASIPSEVYEQYF.